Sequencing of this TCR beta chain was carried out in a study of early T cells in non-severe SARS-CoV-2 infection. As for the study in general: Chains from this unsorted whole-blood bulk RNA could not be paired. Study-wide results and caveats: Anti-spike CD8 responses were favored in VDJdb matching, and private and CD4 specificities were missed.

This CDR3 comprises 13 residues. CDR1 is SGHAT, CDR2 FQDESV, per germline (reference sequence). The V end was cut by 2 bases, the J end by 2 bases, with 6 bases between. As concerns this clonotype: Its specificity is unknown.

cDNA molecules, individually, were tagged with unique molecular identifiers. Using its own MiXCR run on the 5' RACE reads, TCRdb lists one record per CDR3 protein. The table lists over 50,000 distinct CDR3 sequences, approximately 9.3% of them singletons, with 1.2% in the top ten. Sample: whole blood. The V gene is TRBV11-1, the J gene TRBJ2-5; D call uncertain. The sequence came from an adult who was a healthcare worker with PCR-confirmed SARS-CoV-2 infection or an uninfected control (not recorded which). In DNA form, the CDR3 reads TGTGCCAGCAGCTTAATCCGACAAGAGACCCAGTACTTC. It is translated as CASSLIRQETQYF.